This T cell receptor beta chain came from a study of blood T cell repertoires in COVID-19 (dated by TCRdb to the early 2020s). A note on the overall study: The collaborator samples originated in the United States, Italy and Spain and spanned the acute and convalescent phases of COVID-19. Samples came from the ongoing ImmuneRACE study (first 160 participants) plus 1,254 subjects from 6 global collaborators. Sample metadata almost always included a de-identified subject ID, COVID-19 status, age in years and sex. The repertoires were released in a freely available public database meant as a resource for research on the immune response to SARS-CoV-2. The prospective study material was composed of cDNA or gDNA derived from T cells, B-cell-depleted T cells, or PBMCs. Where HLA class I and class II types were available, the types were taken from metadata supplied by the sample provider, not from assay-based typing. The dataset comprised deeply sampled blood TCRbeta repertoires from subjects exposed to, actively infected with, or recovered from COVID-19. General findings and caveats noted by the study authors: The amount of clinical and demographic metadata varied by source and participant and was provided uncurated.

Each collaborating institution followed its own protocols to collect whole blood in K2EDTA tubes. For TCRbeta analysis, collaborator samples were shipped as frozen whole blood, as isolated PBMCs, or as DNA extracted from either sample type. Turning to this clone: Its antigen remains undetermined. Base qualities are not provided; no much larger clone lies one nucleotide away.

Spanning cysteine to phenylalanine, the CDR3 consists of 15 amino acids. Only the CDR3 region is kept as DNA, spanning 45 bases read in frame from base 1. Via the germline V gene, CDR1 is ENHRY and CDR2 SYGVKD. Relative to germline, V is 0 bases shorter and J is 10 bases shorter, with 13 bases between their ends. TCRbeta CDR3 regions were amplified from genomic DNA by means of the immunoSEQ Assay, a bias-controlled multiplex PCR. The authors' analysis ran thus. Nucleated cell counts per sample were estimated from amplification of reference gene primers within the assay. Sequence reads were collapsed and filtered to measure the absolute abundance of every unique TCRbeta CDR3 rearrangement. For each sample, productive Simpson clonality was calculated as the square root of Simpson's diversity index over productive rearrangements. TCRdb stores this immuneACCESS table with in-frame sequences only. Part of the clones is absent; in the studies checked, under half of the shortfall reflects unresolved V genes, and no reason is known for the rest. That table furnishes V, J and clone size, whereas the DNA furnished D and trimming. This sample gives roughly 150,000 clones in total; about 80% of them show up just once. The ten most abundant clones make up about 2.1% of the sample.

The rearranged chain carries TRBV10-3 and TRBJ1-6; there is no confident call for the D gene. Sequenced: peripheral blood. This TCR was sampled from a woman older than 75 with acute or convalescent COVID-19. The CDR3 reads CAISESSGFNSPLHF. The DNA reads TGTGCCATCAGTGAGTCGTCCGGGTTCAACTCACCCCTCCACTTT.